This T cell receptor (beta chain) came from a study of cytomegalovirus exposure and HLA in healthy donors. Study-wide results and caveats: The authors later found TCR association rates varying by HLA locus, with DRB1 most and HLA-C fewest. Common viral pathogens (according to a later analysis) appeared linked to several of the most significant clusters. Cytomegalovirus status was reportedly diagnosed by the classifier with high specificity and sensitivity. Later analysis revealed greater clonal expansion in HLA-associated TCR beta chains than in equally common others.

With respect to this clone: The antigen is undetermined.

The PCR made use of 60 Vbeta and 13 Jbeta primers. Here immunoSEQ multiplex PCR was the method, and the copy in TCRdb shows in-frame clones only, minus some. The sample lists 85,000 to 130,000 clones, about 70% occurring once. The clonotype comes from a woman between 45 and 65 years old in good health and CMV-seropositive. Sequenced input: PBMCs.

CDR3 region: CASSLIQARSGSEAFF. The CDR3 nucleotides are TGTGCCAGCAGCTTAATACAGGCCCGGAGTGGAAGTGAAGCTTTCTTT. The chain carries TRBV7-8 and TRBJ1-1; tentative D call: TRBD1 (5 bases). With 2 bases removed from V and 7 bases from J, the gap between germline ends came to 20 bases. The CDR3 covers 16 residues. The V gene's germline CDR1 is SGHVS and CDR2 FQNEAQ. The full variable domain, with the rest looked up from reference TRBV7-8 and TRBJ1-1, is GAGVSQSPRYKVAKRGQDVALRCDPISGHVSLFWYQQALGQGPEFLTYFQNEAQLDKSGLPSDRFFAERPEGSVSTLKIQRTQQEDSAVYLCASSLIQARSGSEAFFGQGTRLTVV.